This T cell receptor (beta chain) was retrieved from a study of cytomegalovirus exposure and HLA in healthy donors. The germline V gene encodes CDR1 MNHNS and CDR2 SASEGT. The J segment lost 5 bases and the V segment lost 1 base, leaving 3 bases of the junction unmatched. This CDR3 is built from 14 residues. 60 Vbeta and 13 Jbeta primers were used in PCR. The protocol was immunoSEQ multiplex PCR, while the TCRdb copy is restricted to in-frame clones and leaves out a portion. The sample has under 150,000 clones, roughly 9.6% seen once. The chain is built from TRBV6-1 and TRBJ1-2, with 8 bases aligning to TRBD1. The specimen sequenced was PBMCs. The TCR was taken from a woman in her thirties or forties in good health and CMV-seropositive. The CDR3 reads CASSEGQGMYGYTF. CDR3 DNA: TGTGCCAGCAGTGAAGGACAGGGGATGTATGGCTACACCTTC.